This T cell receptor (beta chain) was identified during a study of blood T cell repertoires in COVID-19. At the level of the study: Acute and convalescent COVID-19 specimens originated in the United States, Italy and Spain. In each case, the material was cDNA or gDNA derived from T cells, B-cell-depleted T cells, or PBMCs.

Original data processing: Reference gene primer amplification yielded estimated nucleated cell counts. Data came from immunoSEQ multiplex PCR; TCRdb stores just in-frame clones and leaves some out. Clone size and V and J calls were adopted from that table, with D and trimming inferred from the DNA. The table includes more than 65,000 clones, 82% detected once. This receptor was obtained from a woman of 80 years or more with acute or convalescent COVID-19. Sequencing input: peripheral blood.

CDR3 amino acids: CASSPGLADTGGELFF. DNA for the CDR3: TGCGCCAGCAGCCCGGGACTAGCGGACACGGGTGGGGAGCTGTTTTTT. This chain connects TRBV4-3 to TRBJ2-2, with 11 bases matching TRBD2. There are 16 residues in the CDR3. Germline CDR1 reads LGHNA; CDR2 reads YSLEER. Germline trimming cut 4 bases from V and 8 bases from J; bases unmatched to any gene: 9.